This entry is about one T cell receptor (beta chain). This sample is drawn from a study of T cell responses to AZD1222 COVID-19 vaccine. Clones were sequenced by immunoSEQ multiplex PCR, and TCRdb holds only the in-frame ones, with some missing. The sample lists around 130,000 clones, about 89% seen once, with about 7.5% in the top ten. Sequencing was performed on peripheral blood, taken 28 days after the second dose of the MenACWY control vaccine. This clonotype was sampled from an adult who received the MenACWY meningococcal vaccine as a control.

The CDR3 bases are TGTGCCAGCAGTTACTCCCAGGGTACGAATGGCTACACCTTC. Amino acid sequence: CASSYSQGTNGYTF. The V and J genes are TRBV6-5 and TRBJ1-2; maybe TRBD1 (5 bases). The CDR3 contains 14 residues. Germline values: CDR1 MNHEY, CDR2 SVGAGI. Trimming cost V 0 bases and J 6 bases, with 11 bases left between them.